The present entry profiles one T cell receptor beta chain with its context. Its antigen is as yet unknown. The data originate from a study of early T cells in non-severe SARS-CoV-2 infection. The wider study: Unpaired chains resulted from sequencing bulk RNA of unsorted whole blood.

General study points: Lookups in VDJdb leaned toward anti-spike CD8 responses and missed private and CD4 specificities.

V was pared by 4 bases and J by 4 bases, with 13 bases between. CDR1 is DFQATT, CDR2 SNEGSKA, per germline (reference sequence). CDR3 length equals 13 residues. Researchers tagged individual cDNA molecules with unique molecular identifiers. MiXCR, run by TCRdb on the 5' RACE reads, gives a single entry per CDR3 protein. The profile covers approximately 85,000 distinct CDR3 sequences, with about 12% appearing a single time and about 6.5% taken by the ten largest. The TCR originated in an adult who was a healthcare worker with PCR-confirmed SARS-CoV-2 infection or an uninfected control (not recorded which). The chain carries TRBV20-1 and TRBJ1-1; D unclear. Input material: whole blood. Here the CDR3 reads CSAKGWEGTEAFF. CDR3 DNA sequence: TGCAGTGCTAAGGGATGGGAGGGCACTGAAGCTTTCTTT.